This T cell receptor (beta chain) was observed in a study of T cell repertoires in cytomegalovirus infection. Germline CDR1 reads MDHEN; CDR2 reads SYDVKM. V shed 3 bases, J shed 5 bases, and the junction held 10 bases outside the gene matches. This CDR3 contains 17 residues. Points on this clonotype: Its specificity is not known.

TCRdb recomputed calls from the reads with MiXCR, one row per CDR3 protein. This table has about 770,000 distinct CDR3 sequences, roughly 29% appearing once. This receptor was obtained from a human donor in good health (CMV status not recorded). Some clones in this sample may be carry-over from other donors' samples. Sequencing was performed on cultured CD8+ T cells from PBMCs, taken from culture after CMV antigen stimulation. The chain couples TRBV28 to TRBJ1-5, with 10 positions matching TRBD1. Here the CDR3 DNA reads TGTGCCAGCAGTTTGACCTCCCCCGGACAGGGGGATCAGCCCCAGCATTTT. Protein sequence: CASSLTSPGQGDQPQHF.